This entry features one TCR beta chain sequence. The target antigen is unknown. This CDR3 region has 11 residues. With 6 bases removed from V and 14 bases from J, the gap between germline ends came to 13 bases. Germline V lookup: CDR1 SNHLY, CDR2 FYNNEI. This record comes from a study of cytomegalovirus exposure and HLA in healthy donors. The method was immunoSEQ multiplex PCR; TCRdb's version includes in-frame clones alone and lacks a portion of them. This table has hundreds of thousands of clones, about nine tenths appearing once. Study outcomes and limitations: Among TCR sequences, most were rare, though some public TCRs appeared in many donors. The tendency of first-cohort TCR clusters to co-occur in the 130 or so validation repertoires was identified by a subsequent analysis.

The sample consisted of PBMCs. This clonotype originated in a woman under 30 in good health and CMV-seronegative. This chain joins TRBV2 and TRBJ1-4; D remains ambiguous. The CDR3 DNA sequence: TGTGCCAGCAGGGAGATAGAGAAGCTGTTTTTT. It encodes CASREIEKLFF.